This record concerns one T cell receptor (beta chain) sequence. CDR3 length: 13 amino acids. The V and J ends lost 2 bases and 7 bases respectively, with 14 bases between them. From germline, CDR1 is GTSNPN and CDR2 SVGIG (reference sequence). The data were taken from a study of long-term antiretroviral therapy in people with HIV. For each donor, at least one pre-ART and at least two post-ART PBMC samples were available. They ran version v3.0 of the immunoSEQ assay at survey level. Sequencing was performed with immunoSEQ multiplex PCR; in TCRdb, only in-frame clones are kept and a portion is missing. The sample shows some 28,000 clones, 86% of them seen only once.

This clonotype originated in a woman in her 30s with HIV. Material: unsorted PBMCs, obtained 0.8 years after starting antiretroviral therapy. The chain joins TRBV30 to TRBJ1-1; D ambiguous. CDR3 residues: CAWSRGVASEAFF. Here the CDR3 DNA reads TGTGCCTGGAGTCGGGGTGTCGCAAGTGAAGCTTTCTTT.